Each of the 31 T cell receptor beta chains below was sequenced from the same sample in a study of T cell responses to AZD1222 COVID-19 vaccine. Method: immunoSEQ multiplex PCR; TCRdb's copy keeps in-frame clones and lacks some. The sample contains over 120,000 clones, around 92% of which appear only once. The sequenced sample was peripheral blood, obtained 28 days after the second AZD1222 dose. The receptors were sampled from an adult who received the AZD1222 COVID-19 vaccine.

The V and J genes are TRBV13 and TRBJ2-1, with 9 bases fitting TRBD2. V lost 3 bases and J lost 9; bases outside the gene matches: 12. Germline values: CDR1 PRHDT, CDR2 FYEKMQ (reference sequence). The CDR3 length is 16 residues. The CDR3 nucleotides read TGTGCCAGCAGCTTCGGTAGGGCTAGCGGGAAGGCTGAGCAGTTCTTC. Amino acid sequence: CASSFGRASGKAEQFF.

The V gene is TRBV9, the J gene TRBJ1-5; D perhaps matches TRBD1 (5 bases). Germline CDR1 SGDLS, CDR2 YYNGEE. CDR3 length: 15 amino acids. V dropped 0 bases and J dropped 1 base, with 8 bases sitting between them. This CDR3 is CASSVDGGSNQPQHF. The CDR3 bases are TGTGCCAGCAGCGTAGATGGGGGGAGCAATCAGCCCCAGCATTTT.

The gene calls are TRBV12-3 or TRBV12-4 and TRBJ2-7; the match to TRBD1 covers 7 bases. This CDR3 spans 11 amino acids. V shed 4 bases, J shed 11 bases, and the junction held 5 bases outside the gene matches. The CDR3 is CASSYGQAEYF. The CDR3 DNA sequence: TGTGCCAGCAGTTATGGACAGGCGGAGTACTTC.

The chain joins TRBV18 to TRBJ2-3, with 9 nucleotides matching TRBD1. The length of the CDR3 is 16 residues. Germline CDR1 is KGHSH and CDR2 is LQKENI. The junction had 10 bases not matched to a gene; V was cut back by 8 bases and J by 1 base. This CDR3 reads CASHPSQGAGTDTQYF. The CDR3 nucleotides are TGTGCCAGCCACCCATCACAGGGGGCTGGCACAGATACGCAGTATTTT.

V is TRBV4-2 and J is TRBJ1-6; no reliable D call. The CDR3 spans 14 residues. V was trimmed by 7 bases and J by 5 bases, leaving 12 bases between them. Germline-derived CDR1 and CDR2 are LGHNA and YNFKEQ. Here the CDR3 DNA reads TGTGCCAGCAAGGAGCCCCACAATAATTCACCCCTCCACTTT. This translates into CASKEPHNNSPLHF.

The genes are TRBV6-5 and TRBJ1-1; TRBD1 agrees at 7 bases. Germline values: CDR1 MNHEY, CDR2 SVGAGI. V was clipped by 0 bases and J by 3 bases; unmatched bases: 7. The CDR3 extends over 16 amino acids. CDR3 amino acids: CASSYSGGRLDTEAFF. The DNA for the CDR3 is TGTGCCAGCAGTTACTCAGGGGGCCGTCTGGACACTGAAGCTTTCTTT.

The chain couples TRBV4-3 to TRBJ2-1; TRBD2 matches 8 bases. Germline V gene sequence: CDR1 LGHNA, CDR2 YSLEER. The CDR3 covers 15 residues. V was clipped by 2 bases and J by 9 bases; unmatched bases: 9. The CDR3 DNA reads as TGCGCCAGCAGCCAAATGGGGACTAGTAGCGGTGAGCAGTTCTTC. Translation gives CASSQMGTSSGEQFF.

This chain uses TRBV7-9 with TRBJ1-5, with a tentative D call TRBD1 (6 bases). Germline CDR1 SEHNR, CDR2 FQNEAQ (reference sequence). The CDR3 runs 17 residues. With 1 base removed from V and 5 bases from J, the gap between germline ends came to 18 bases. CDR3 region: CASSLGRNRESYQPQHF. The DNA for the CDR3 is TGTGCCAGCAGCTTAGGCCGGAACAGGGAGAGTTATCAGCCCCAGCATTTT.

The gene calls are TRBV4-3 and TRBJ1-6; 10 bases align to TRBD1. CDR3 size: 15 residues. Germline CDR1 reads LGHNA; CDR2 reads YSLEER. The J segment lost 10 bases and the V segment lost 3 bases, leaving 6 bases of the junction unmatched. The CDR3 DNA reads TGCGCCAGCAGCCAGACGGACAGGGGGGCCTCACCCCTCCACTTT. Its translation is CASSQTDRGASPLHF.

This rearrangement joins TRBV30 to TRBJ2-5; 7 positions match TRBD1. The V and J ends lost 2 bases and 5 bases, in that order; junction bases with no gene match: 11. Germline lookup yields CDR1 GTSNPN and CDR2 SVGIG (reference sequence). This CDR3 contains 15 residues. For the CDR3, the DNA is TGTGCCTGGAGTCCTGAGAAGGGGGCCTGGGAGACCCAGTACTTC. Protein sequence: CAWSPEKGAWETQYF.

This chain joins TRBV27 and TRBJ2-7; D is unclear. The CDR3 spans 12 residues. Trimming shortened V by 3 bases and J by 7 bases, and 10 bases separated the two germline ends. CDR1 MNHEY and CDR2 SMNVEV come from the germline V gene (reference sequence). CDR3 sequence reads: CASSFGDGEQYF. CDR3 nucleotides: TGTGCCAGCAGTTTCGGCGACGGGGAGCAGTACTTC.

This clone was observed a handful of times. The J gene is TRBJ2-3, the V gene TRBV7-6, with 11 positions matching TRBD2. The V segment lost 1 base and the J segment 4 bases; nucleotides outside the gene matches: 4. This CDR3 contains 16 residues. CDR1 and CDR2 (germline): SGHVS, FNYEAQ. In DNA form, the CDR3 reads TGTGCCAGCAGCTTAGTTCAACTAGCGGGGGCAGATACGCAGTATTTT. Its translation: CASSLVQLAGADTQYF.

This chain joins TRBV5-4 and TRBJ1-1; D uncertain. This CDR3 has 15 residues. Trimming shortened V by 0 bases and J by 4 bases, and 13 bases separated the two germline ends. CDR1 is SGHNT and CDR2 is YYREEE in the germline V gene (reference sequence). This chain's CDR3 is CASSLDHVVATEAFF. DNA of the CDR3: TGTGCCAGCAGCTTGGACCATGTGGTCGCCACTGAAGCTTTCTTT. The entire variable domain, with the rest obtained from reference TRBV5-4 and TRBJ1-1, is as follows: ETGVTQSPTHLIKTRGQQVTLRCSSQSGHNTVSWYQQALGQGPQFIFQYYREEENGRGNFPPRFSGLQFPNYSSELNVNALELDDSALYLCASSLDHVVATEAFFGQGTRLTVV.

The DNA for the CDR3 is TGTGCCAGTAGTATCAAGATATCCGGAGCCACAGATACGCAGTATTTT. This encodes CASSIKISGATDTQYF. The chain uses TRBV19 and TRBJ2-3, with unresolved D. CDR1 and CDR2 from the germline V gene are LNHDA and SQIVND (reference sequence). The CDR3 is 16 amino acids. Deletions cut 3 bases from V and 2 bases from J, with 15 bases between.

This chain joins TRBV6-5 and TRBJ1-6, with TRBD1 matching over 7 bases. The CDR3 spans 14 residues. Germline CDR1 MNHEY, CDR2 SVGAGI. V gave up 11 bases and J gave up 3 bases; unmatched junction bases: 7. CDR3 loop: CAASGGNYNSPLHF. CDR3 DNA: TGTGCCGCCTCAGGGGGGAACTATAATTCACCCCTCCACTTT.

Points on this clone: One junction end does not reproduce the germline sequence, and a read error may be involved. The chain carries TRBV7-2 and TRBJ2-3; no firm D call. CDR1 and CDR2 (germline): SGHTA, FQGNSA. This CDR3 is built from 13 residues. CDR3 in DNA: TGTGCCAGCAGTTTAGGGTGGGGAGATACGCAGTATTTT. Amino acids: CASSLGWGDTQYF.

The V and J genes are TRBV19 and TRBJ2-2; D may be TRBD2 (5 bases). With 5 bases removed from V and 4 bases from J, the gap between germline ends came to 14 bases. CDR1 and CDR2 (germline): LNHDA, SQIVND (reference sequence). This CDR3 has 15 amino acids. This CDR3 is CASSSHSGVTGELFF. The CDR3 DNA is TGTGCCAGTAGTTCCCACTCCGGGGTCACCGGGGAGCTGTTTTTT.

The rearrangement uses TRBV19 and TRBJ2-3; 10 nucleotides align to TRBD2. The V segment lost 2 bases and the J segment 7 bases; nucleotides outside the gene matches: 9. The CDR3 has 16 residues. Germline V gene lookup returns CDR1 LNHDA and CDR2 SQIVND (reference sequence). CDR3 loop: CASSILAGVSINTQYF. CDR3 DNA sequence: TGTGCCAGTAGTATACTAGCGGGAGTGTCTATAAATACGCAGTATTTT.

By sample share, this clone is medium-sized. Here the CDR3 DNA reads TGTGCCAGCAGTGAGGGCCAAGGGGGCACAGATACGCAGTATTTT. Amino acid sequence: CASSEGQGGTDTQYF. The chain employs TRBV6-4 and TRBJ2-3, with D possibly TRBD1 on 5 matching bases. The CDR3 covers 15 residues. The V end was cut by 3 bases, the J end by 1 base, with 11 bases between. Germline values: CDR1 MRHNA, CDR2 SNTAGT.

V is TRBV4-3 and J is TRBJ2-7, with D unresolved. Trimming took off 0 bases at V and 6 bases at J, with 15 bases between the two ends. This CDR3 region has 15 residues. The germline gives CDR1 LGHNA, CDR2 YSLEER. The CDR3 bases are TGCGCCAGCAGCCAAGAAGGTCCGCGGCGTGGCGAGCAGTACTTC. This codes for CASSQEGPRRGEQYF.

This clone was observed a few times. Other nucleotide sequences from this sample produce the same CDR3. The DNA for the CDR3 is TGTGCCAGCAGCTTAGGGGGTCAGCCCCAGCATTTT. Protein: CASSLGGQPQHF. The chain joins TRBV7-2 to TRBJ1-5; the D is unclear. This CDR3 comprises 12 residues. CDR1 is SGHTA, CDR2 FQGNSA, per germline. Trimming cost V 1 base and J 6 bases, with 4 bases left between them.

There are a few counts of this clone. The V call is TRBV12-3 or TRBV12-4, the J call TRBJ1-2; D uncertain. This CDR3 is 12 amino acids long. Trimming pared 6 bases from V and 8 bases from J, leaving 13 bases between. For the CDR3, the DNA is TGTGCCAGCAGCCCGAGGGTTGGAGGCTACACCTTC. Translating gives CASSPRVGGYTF.

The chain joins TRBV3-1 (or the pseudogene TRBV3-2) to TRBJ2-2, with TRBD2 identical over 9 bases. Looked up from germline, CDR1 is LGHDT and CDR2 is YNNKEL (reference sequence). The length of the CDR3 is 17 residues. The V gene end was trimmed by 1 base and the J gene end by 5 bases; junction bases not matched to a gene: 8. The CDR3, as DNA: TGTGCCAGCAGCCAAGGAGGTAGCGGGAGTCGAACCGGGGAGCTGTTTTTT. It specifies CASSQGGSGSRTGELFF.

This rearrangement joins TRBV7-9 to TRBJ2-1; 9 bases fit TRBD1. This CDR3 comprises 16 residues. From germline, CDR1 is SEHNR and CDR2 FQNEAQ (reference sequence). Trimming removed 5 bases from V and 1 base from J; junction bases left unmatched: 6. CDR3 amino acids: CASSGQGWRSYNEQFF. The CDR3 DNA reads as TGTGCCAGCAGCGGACAGGGGTGGAGATCCTACAATGAGCAGTTCTTC.

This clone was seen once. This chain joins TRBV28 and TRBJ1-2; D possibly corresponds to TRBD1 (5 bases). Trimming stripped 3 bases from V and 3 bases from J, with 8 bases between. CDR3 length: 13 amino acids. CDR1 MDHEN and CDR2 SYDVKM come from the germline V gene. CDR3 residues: CASSLGTDYGYTF. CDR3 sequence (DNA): TGTGCCAGCAGTTTGGGGACGGACTATGGCTACACCTTC.

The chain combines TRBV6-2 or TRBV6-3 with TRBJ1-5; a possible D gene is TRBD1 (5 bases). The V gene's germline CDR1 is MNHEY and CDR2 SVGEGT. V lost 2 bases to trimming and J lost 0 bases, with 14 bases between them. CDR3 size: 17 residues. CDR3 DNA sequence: TGTGCCAGCAGTTACCCTCGGGGCCCATATAGCAATCAGCCCCAGCATTTT. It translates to CASSYPRGPYSNQPQHF.

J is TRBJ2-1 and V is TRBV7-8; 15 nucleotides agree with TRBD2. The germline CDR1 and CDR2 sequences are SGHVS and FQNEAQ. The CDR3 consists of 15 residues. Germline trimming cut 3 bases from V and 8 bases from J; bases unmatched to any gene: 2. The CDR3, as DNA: TGTGCCAGCAGCTTGGGACTAGCGGGAGGTTATGAGCAGTTCTTC. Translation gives CASSLGLAGGYEQFF.

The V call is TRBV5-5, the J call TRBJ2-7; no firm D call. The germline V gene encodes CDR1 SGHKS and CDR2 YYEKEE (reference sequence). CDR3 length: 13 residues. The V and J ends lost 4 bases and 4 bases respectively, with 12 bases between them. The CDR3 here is CASSLRPPYEQYF. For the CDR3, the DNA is TGTGCCAGCAGCCTCCGACCCCCTTACGAGCAGTACTTC.

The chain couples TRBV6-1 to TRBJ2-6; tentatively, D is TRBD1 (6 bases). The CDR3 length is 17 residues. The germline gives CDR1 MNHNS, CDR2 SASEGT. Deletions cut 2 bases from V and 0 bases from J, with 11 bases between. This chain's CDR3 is CASSERQGNSGANVLTF. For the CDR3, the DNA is TGTGCCAGCAGTGAAAGGCAGGGGAACTCTGGGGCCAACGTCCTGACTTTC.

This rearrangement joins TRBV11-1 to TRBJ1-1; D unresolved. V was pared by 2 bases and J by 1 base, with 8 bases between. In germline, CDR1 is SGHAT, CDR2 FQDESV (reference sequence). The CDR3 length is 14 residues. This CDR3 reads CASSLTDWNTEAFF. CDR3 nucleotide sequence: TGTGCCAGCAGCTTAACAGACTGGAACACTGAAGCTTTCTTT. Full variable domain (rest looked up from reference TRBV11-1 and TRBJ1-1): EAEVAQSPRYKITEKSQAVAFWCDPISGHATLYWYRQILGQGPELLVQFQDESVVDDSQLPKDRFSAERLKGVDSTLKIQPAELGDSAMYLCASSLTDWNTEAFFGQGTRLTVV.

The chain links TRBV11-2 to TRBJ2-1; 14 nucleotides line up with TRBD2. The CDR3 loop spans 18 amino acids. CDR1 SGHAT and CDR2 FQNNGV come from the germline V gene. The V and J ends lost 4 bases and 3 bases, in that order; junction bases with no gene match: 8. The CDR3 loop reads CASSSTSGRAPFYNEQFF. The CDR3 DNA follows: TGTGCCAGCAGCTCGACTAGCGGGAGGGCCCCTTTCTACAATGAGCAGTTCTTC.